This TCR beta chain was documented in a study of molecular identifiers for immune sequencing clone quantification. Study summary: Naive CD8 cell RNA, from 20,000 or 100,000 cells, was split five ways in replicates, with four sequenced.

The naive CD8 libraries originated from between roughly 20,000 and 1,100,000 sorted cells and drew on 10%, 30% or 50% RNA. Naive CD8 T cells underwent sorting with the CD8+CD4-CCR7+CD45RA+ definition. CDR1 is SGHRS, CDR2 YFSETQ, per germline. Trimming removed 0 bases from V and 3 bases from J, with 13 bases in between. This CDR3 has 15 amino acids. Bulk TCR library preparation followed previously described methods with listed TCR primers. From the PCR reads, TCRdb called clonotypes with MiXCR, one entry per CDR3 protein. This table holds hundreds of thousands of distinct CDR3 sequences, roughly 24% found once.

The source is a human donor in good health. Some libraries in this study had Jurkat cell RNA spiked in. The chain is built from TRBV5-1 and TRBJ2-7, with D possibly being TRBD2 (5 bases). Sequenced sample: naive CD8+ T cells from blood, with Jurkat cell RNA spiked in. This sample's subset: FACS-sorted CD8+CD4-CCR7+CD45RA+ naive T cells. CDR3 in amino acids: CASSLVAGDFYEQYF. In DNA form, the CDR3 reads TGCGCCAGCAGCTTGGTCGCGGGCGACTTCTACGAGCAGTACTTC.